The entry that follows covers one TCR beta chain sequence. It lacks a known antigen. The same CDR3 arises from other DNA sequences in this sample as well. The germline V gene specifies SQVTM as CDR1 and ANQGSEA as CDR2. From the cysteine through the phenylalanine, the CDR3 covers 12 amino acids. Only the CDR3 region is kept as DNA, spanning 36 bases read in frame from base 1. V is cut by 3 bases and J by 1 base, and the space between the germline ends is 5 bases. Library prep was done by the immunoSEQ multiplex PCR assay. For the multiplex PCR, a mixture combining 60 forward primers for TCR Vbeta segments and 13 reverse primers for TCR Jbeta segments was used. A multiplex PCR assay on genomic DNA amplified the CDR3 region of rearranged TCR beta genes. The Illumina HiSeq System was used to sequence the amplified TCR beta libraries as 87-base-pair reads. On the study's bioinformatics: In a later analysis, roughly 80 million unique TCR beta chains were counted across the roughly 610 repertoires, and about 10 million of these chains were shared by at least two donors. Raw reads were error-corrected and collapsed into unique sequences with a nearest-neighbor algorithm that merged closely related sequences to remove PCR and sequencing errors. To assign V, D and J gene segments, CDR3 sequences were aligned to IMGT reference sequences. For a sequence to be retained, a match of at least six nucleotides to both a V gene segment and a J gene segment was required. A rearrangement was called productive if the CDR3 had no stop codons and remained in frame with V and J, and every other rearrangement was called non-productive. Following IMGT convention, CDR3 was defined as the stretch from the second conserved V-encoded cysteine to the conserved J-encoded phenylalanine. The earlier analysis of some 600 of the donors excluded sequences that lacked an unambiguous match to a single V gene segment. An earlier analysis of approximately 590 of the donors called V segments functional above 56.7% productive rearrangements and segregating when the between-donor standard deviation exceeded 5%. A statistical classification framework was built for diagnosing cytomegalovirus status from the catalog of TCR beta chain sequences. A later analysis assigned V and J genes by comparing TCR nucleotide sequences with IMGT/GENE-DB human TR gene sequences. In a later analysis, CDR3 sequences and most-parsimonious VDJ recombination scenarios were assigned using the TCRdist pipeline. In a later analysis, each TCR beta chain was defined by its CDR3 amino acid sequence together with its V-gene family, and reads lacking a unique V-gene family were excluded. To address suspected cross-contamination and a sequencing artifact, a later analysis removed 450 to 700 highly shared, low-generation-probability nucleotide sequences. For each public chain, a later analysis derived a clonal expansion index from normalized ranks of inferred template counts within each repertoire. Generation probabilities in a later analysis came from a VDJ recombination model fitted to out-of-frame rearrangements, and those results were checked against IGoR. In a later analysis, hypergeometric tests were used to score TCR-TCR, TCR-HLA and TCR-CMV co-occurrence, with a repertoire-size bias correction applied to TCR pairs. A later analysis estimated false discovery rates by permuting HLA or CMV assignments 20 times. In a later analysis, co-occurring TCRs were grouped with DBSCAN, and TCRdist sequence similarity was added when clustering was performed within HLA-allele-positive subsets. For co-occurrence clustering, repertoires with fewer than 30,000 or more than 120,000 public chains were excluded, along with roughly 5 repertoires with anomalous nucleotide sharing. Here the immuneACCESS table is served through TCRdb, limited to in-frame sequences with V and J called. Missing clones are a known gap in these copies; in checked studies unresolved V genes cover under half, and the rest lacks a known reason. The DNA was the basis for D and trimming; V, J and clone size are from that table. The sample's clone listing holds roughly 140,000 clones. The ten largest clones capture about 2.5% of the sample.

This sample is drawn from a study of cytomegalovirus exposure and HLA in healthy donors (dated by TCRdb to 2016 to 2017). Notes on the research overall: In an earlier analysis of approximately 640 of the donors, around 300 Gb of sequence data and 120 million or so unique TCR beta sequences from 150 million to 200 million T cells were reported. An early release covering roughly 600 HLA-typed donors comprised about 300 gigabases of sequencing data and 85 million or so unique TCR sequences. The genetic ancestry cluster associated with self-reported Caucasian donors included over 80% of the 350 to 500 genotyped donors. The study aimed to test whether cataloging public T cell receptors could reveal signatures of past pathogen exposure. The study used immunosequencing to profile the T cell repertoires of approximately 650 subjects and linked those repertoires to cytomegalovirus serostatus. A separate validation cohort of 100 to 150 different subjects was used in addition to the roughly 720-subject first cohort. The study combined high-throughput TCR immunosequencing, statistical association of individual TCRs with disease status, and machine learning to predict cytomegalovirus infection status. In a later analysis, previously published TCR beta repertoires from several hundred donors were re-analyzed and high-resolution HLA genotyping was added so that TCR occurrence patterns could be studied. In the later analysis, no new phenotypic data were used to find candidate immune exposures; instead, reliance was placed on TCR beta sequences and their occurrence across donors. An earlier analysis of 587 of the donors used high-throughput TCR beta sequencing to judge whether each TCR beta V gene segment behaved as functional or pseudogenic. Donor age, sex, ethnicity and CMV serostatus were collected together with the repertoire data. Genome-wide SNP genotypes for about 65% of the roughly 670 donors were used in a later genetic analysis, which treated that subset as a discovery cohort. All discovery cohort repertoires had been generated on a single sequencing platform. Class I and class II HLA loci were covered by the typing at four-digit resolution. The number of typed donors differed by locus: roughly 629-640 for A, B, C, DRB1 and DQB1; 500 to 550 for DQA1; fewer than 610 for DPA1; and about 450 for DPB1. Four to six DR-DQ haplotypes were handled as single units for association and clustering, since linkage in the cohort was strong. On average, roughly 200,000 unique TCR beta nucleotide sequences were sequenced per donor among a few hundred genotyped donors of the cohort, with approximately 18% of those sequences being non-productive. Summary of the overall study and its limitations: The study listed approximately 150 TCR beta chains as associated with cytomegalovirus. In vitro tests confirmed that a few of the cytomegalovirus-associated TCR beta chains recognize cytomegalovirus antigens. Linkage disequilibrium might explain the correlated functional status among segregating V segments, but an unknown experimental factor could not be excluded. The authors suggested that the approach could potentially be extended to other disease states and immunological phenotypes. The only immune exposure information available for the cohort was CMV serostatus. Assigning TCR associations to individual alleles was difficult when HLA alleles, especially DR and DQ, strongly co-occurred. Presence/absence analyses assumed roughly uniform sequencing depth across donors, an assumption that may not hold. In a later analysis, TCR association rates were found to vary across HLA loci, with the most associated TCRs seen for DRB1 alleles and the fewest for HLA-C alleles. In an earlier analysis of more than 450 of the donors, most TCR beta V segments were observed in productive rearrangements about 87% or about 30% of the time, broadly matching IMGT annotations. A later analysis reported that several top co-occurrence clusters appeared linked to parvovirus B19, influenza, CMV and Epstein-Barr virus. Because the 87-base-pair reads could not distinguish some IMGT-functional V segments, including TRBV6-2 and TRBV6-3, those segments were excluded. The earlier analysis of almost 600 of the donors excluded approximately 15 rarely observed V segments, including chromosome 9 orphons, because counts were too low. Because HLA typing was unavailable for some donors at each locus, only the typed subset was used in association tests. V-gene and J-gene trimming of TCR beta chains was associated with a missense DCLRE1C variant in a later genetic analysis, and the association was replicated in an independent cohort. This cohort had only TCR beta chains sequenced, and the lack of alpha or paired-chain data limited which features could be detected. In a later genetic analysis, fewer N-insertions in productive TCRs were reported among donors in an Asian-associated ancestry cluster than the roughly 700-donor mean. A cluster of highly shared sequence variants was judged likely to be a technical artifact of the sequencing pipeline. Cytomegalovirus status was reported to be diagnosed by the classifier with high specificity and sensitivity in both the original and validation cohorts. In a later analysis, 15,000 to 20,000 TCR beta sequences were associated with specific HLA alleles at a false discovery rate of 0.05. Most TCR sequences were seen in very few donors, while some public TCRs were found in many individuals. A later analysis found that HLA-associated TCR beta chains were more clonally expanded and had lower generation probabilities than equally common non-associated chains. A further reported finding was that TCR beta sequences accurately predicted the HLA-A and HLA-B alleles for most subjects in the first cohort. According to a later analysis, most CMV-associated TCR beta chains appeared to be HLA-restricted, and the HLA associations seemed to be driven largely by CMV exposure.

The cohort was made up of under 800 healthy bone marrow donors. At the time of sampling, every cohort member was nominally healthy, though immune exposures that went unrecorded were likely present. The donor tested CMV seronegative, placing the donor among the 300 to 400 seronegative members of the cohort. A peripheral blood sample was collected from each donor, and TCR beta sequencing was performed on peripheral blood mononuclear cells. Genomic DNA was extracted from the blood cell samples with the Qiagen DNeasy Blood Extraction Kit. The receptor chain draws on TRBV29-1 and TRBJ2-3, with the D gene uncertain. Sequenced material: PBMCs. This receptor was identified in a man aged 40-49 years in good health and CMV-seronegative. The CDR3 is CSVDGGTDTQYF. The DNA sequence is as follows: TGCAGCGTTGACGGTGGCACAGATACGCAGTATTTT.